This T cell receptor beta chain was sequenced in a study of blood T cell repertoires in COVID-19. Enrolled through a virtual design, the participants were between about 18 and 89 years of age and came from some 26 US areas. Each participant's cohort was designated according to participant-reported clinical history. From germline, CDR1 is SGHRS and CDR2 YFSETQ. CDR3 length equals 16 residues. V gave up 1 base and J gave up 4 bases; unmatched junction bases: 6. Original data processing: Reference gene primer amplification gave estimated nucleated cell counts. Data came from immunoSEQ multiplex PCR; TCRdb stores just in-frame clones and leaves some out. V, J and clone size are those of that table, while D and trimming were read from the DNA. The sample lists around 250,000 clones; roughly 85% were seen once.

What was sequenced was PBMCs or T cells enriched from blood (not recorded which). The sequence was obtained from a woman aged 50 to 60 who had recovered from COVID-19. J is TRBJ2-5 and V is TRBV5-1, with 11 bases that match TRBD1. The CDR3 DNA follows: TGCGCCAGCAGCTTGTATATCGGGACAGGGGGAGAGACCCAGTACTTC. Translating it yields CASSLYIGTGGETQYF.